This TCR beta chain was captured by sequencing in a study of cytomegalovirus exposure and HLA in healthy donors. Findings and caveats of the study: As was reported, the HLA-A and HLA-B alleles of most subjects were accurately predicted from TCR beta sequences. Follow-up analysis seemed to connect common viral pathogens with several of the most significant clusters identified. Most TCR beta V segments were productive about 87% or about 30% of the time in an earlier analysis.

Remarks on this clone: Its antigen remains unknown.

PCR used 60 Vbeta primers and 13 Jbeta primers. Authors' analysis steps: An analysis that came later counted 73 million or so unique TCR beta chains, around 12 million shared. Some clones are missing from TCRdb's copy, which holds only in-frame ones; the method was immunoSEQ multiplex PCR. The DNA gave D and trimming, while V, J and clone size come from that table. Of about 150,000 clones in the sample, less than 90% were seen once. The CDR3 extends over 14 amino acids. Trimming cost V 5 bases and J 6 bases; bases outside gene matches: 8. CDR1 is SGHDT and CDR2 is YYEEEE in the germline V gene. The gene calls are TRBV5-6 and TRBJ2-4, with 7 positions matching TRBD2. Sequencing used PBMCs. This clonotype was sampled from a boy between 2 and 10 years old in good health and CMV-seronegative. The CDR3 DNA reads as TGTGCCAGCAGTACAAGCGGGGCCCGAAACATTCAGTACTTC. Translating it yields CASSTSGARNIQYF.